Below, 30 T cell receptor beta chains from the same sample are listed, as sequenced in a study of blood T cell repertoires in COVID-19. The method was immunoSEQ multiplex PCR; TCRdb's version includes in-frame clones alone and lacks a portion of them. The repertoire consists of hundreds of thousands of clones, with roughly 88% occurring once and the leading ten covering around 1%. The material sequenced was PBMCs or T cells enriched from blood (not recorded which). These receptors were obtained from a woman aged 25 to 39 who had recovered from COVID-19.

The chain links TRBV29-1 to TRBJ1-3; no reliable D call. The CDR3 spans 13 residues. Germline CDR1 is SQVTM and CDR2 is ANQGSEA. The V end was cut by 4 bases, the J end by 1 base, with 8 bases between. The CDR3 nucleotides are TGCAGCGTTGGTTACAGTTCTGGAAACACCATATATTTT. Its translation is CSVGYSSGNTIYF.

V gene TRBV10-3 combines with J gene TRBJ1-1; TRBD1 agrees at 12 bases. CDR1 is ENHRY and CDR2 is SYGVKD in the germline V gene. The CDR3 is made up of 17 amino acids. The junction had 13 bases not matched to a gene; V was cut back by 5 bases and J by 6 bases. CDR3 in amino acids: CAISLGTGGRVRSEAFF. CDR3 bases: TGTGCCATCAGTCTTGGGACAGGGGGCAGGGTCAGGTCTGAAGCTTTCTTT.

V usage is TRBV9 and J usage is TRBJ2-3, with TRBD1 as a possible D gene (5 bases). Germline-derived CDR1 and CDR2 are SGDLS and YYNGEE. The CDR3 is made up of 14 amino acids. The V end lost 1 base, the J end lost 2 bases, and 8 bases lay between the germline ends. CDR3 DNA sequence: TGTGCCAGCAGCGTACAGGGTCCCACAGATACGCAGTATTTT. The encoded protein is CASSVQGPTDTQYF. Together with reference TRBV9 and TRBJ2-3, the CDR3 gives the full variable domain: DSGVTQTPKHLITATGQRVTLRCSPRSGDLSVYWYQQSLDQGLQFLIQYYNGEERAKGNILERFSAQQFPDLHSELNLSSLELGDSALYFCASSVQGPTDTQYFGPGTRLTVL.

In regard to this clone: This same CDR3 is encoded by further DNA sequences in the sample. The chain joins TRBV5-1 to TRBJ2-3, with D possibly matching TRBD2 (5 bases). The V gene lost 1 base and the J gene lost 1 base, with 10 bases spanning the gap. CDR1 SGHRS and CDR2 YFSETQ come from the germline V gene. There are 15 residues in the CDR3. CDR3 bases: TGCGCCAGCAGCTTGCGGGGAGTGCGCACAGATACGCAGTATTTT. This encodes CASSLRGVRTDTQYF.

The chain is built from TRBV3-1 (or the pseudogene TRBV3-2) and TRBJ1-1; 8 bases match TRBD1. The ends lost 0 bases at V and 2 bases at J; junction bases unmatched: 5. CDR3 size: 16 residues. CDR1 LGHDT and CDR2 YNNKEL come from the germline V gene (reference sequence). The CDR3 nucleotides read TGTGCCAGCAGCCAAGACAGGGGGCGACCTAACACTGAAGCTTTCTTT. Protein sequence: CASSQDRGRPNTEAFF.

V gene TRBV18 combines with J gene TRBJ1-2, with 7 bases lining up with TRBD1. J was trimmed by 7 bases and V by 3 bases; bases with no gene match: 17. The CDR3 has 17 residues. Germline CDR1 and CDR2: KGHSH and LQKENI. CDR3 sequence: CASSPLAVQGVVAGYTF. In DNA form, the CDR3 reads TGTGCCAGCTCACCGCTCGCGGTCCAGGGGGTTGTTGCTGGCTACACCTTC.

The V and J genes are TRBV5-1 and TRBJ1-1; D remains unclear. The V gene lost 0 bases and the J gene lost 1 base, with 13 bases spanning the gap. CDR3 length: 16 amino acids. Germline loops: CDR1 SGHRS, CDR2 YFSETQ. CDR3 in amino acids: CASSLGGGAANTEAFF. The CDR3 region has the DNA TGCGCCAGCAGCTTGGGCGGAGGAGCCGCGAACACTGAAGCTTTCTTT.

The rearrangement joins TRBV19 to TRBJ1-2, with unresolved D. With 6 bases removed from V and 6 bases from J, the gap between germline ends came to 29 bases. CDR1 LNHDA and CDR2 SQIVND come from the germline V gene (reference sequence). There are 18 residues in the CDR3. CDR3 sequence: CASSELSGGRRSENGYTF. CDR3 DNA sequence: TGTGCCAGTAGCGAACTCAGTGGAGGGAGGAGGTCGGAGAATGGCTACACCTTC.

The chain links TRBV30 to TRBJ1-2; TRBD1 matches at 7 bases. This CDR3 has 14 amino acids. CDR1 and CDR2 (germline): GTSNPN, SVGIG (reference sequence). Trimming removed 2 bases from V and 4 bases from J; junction bases left unmatched: 7. CDR3 sequence (DNA): TGTGCCTGGAGTCGCAGGGGGTCTGTCTATGGCTACACCTTC. Translated: CAWSRRGSVYGYTF.

The chain is built from TRBV3-1 (or the pseudogene TRBV3-2) and TRBJ1-3; the D is unclear. Germline CDR1 reads LGHDT; CDR2 reads YNNKEL (reference sequence). With 2 bases removed from V and 2 bases from J, the gap between germline ends came to 13 bases. This CDR3 spans 16 amino acids. The CDR3 sequence is CASSQFIGEAGNTIYF. In nucleotides, the CDR3 is TGTGCCAGCAGCCAATTCATCGGGGAAGCTGGAAACACCATATATTTT.

This sequence joins TRBV19 and TRBJ1-2, with TRBD1 identical over 8 bases. CDR3 length: 15 amino acids. CDR1 LNHDA and CDR2 SQIVND come from the germline V gene (reference sequence). Germline trimming cut 2 bases from V and 7 bases from J; bases unmatched to any gene: 9. CDR3 sequence: CASSIPTGGYSGYTF. The CDR3 DNA sequence: TGTGCCAGTAGTATACCCACAGGGGGTTACTCTGGCTACACCTTC.

The chain couples TRBV7-6 to TRBJ2-3; 8 positions agree with TRBD2. Germline values: CDR1 SGHVS, CDR2 FNYEAQ. The V and J ends lost 6 bases and 8 bases, in that order; junction bases with no gene match: 4. There are 12 residues in the CDR3. CDR3 sequence: CASRPTSGTQYF. In nucleotides, the CDR3 is TGTGCCAGCAGACCTACTAGCGGTACGCAGTATTTT.

V usage is TRBV11-2 and J usage is TRBJ2-3; 9 bases agree with TRBD2. The CDR3 runs 19 residues. CDR1 SGHAT and CDR2 FQNNGV come from the germline V gene. V lost 5 bases, J lost 2 bases, and 17 bases stayed unmatched. The CDR3 loop is CASSHRDSPSGAYTDTQYF. CDR3 DNA sequence: TGTGCCAGCAGCCATAGAGATTCTCCTAGCGGGGCCTACACAGATACGCAGTATTTT.

This clone occurred once. The chain uses TRBV7-9 and TRBJ2-7, with D possibly matching TRBD2 (7 bases). Germline CDR1 reads SEHNR; CDR2 reads FQNEAQ (reference sequence). The CDR3 runs 17 residues. Trimming pared 0 bases from V and 2 bases from J, leaving 17 bases between. The CDR3 protein is CASSLALGGRLTYEQYF. CDR3 bases: TGTGCCAGCAGCTTAGCGCTCGGGGGGCGTTTGACCTACGAGCAGTACTTC.

V usage is TRBV6-5 and J usage is TRBJ2-2; 10 nucleotides match TRBD1. Germline CDR1 is MNHEY and CDR2 is SVGAGI. The V gene end was trimmed by 5 bases and the J gene end by 5 bases; junction bases not matched to a gene: 5. The CDR3 runs to 15 residues. The CDR3 DNA follows: TGTGCCAGCAGTATCGACAGGGGGCGTACCGGGGAGCTGTTTTTT. Its translation is CASSIDRGRTGELFF.

CDR3 protein: CASSPGTGVNSPLHF. The CDR3 DNA follows: TGTGCCAGCAGTCCCGGGACAGGGGTTAATTCACCCCTCCACTTT. The rearrangement uses TRBV6-5 and TRBJ1-6; 10 bases fit TRBD1. Germline CDR1 reads MNHEY; CDR2 reads SVGAGI. J lost 6 bases, V lost 5 bases, and 4 bases had no gene match. The CDR3 totals 15 residues.

This chain links TRBV10-3 with TRBJ2-7, with 7 nucleotides matching TRBD1. The CDR3 is 14 residues long. With 6 bases clipped from V and 5 bases from J, the junction kept 10 bases outside the gene matches. Germline V lookup: CDR1 ENHRY, CDR2 SYGVKD. This CDR3 is CAIRSDRVSDEQYF. CDR3 DNA sequence: TGTGCCATCAGGTCAGACAGGGTTTCGGACGAGCAGTACTTC.

This clone was recorded only once. The V and J genes are TRBV3-1 (or the pseudogene TRBV3-2) and TRBJ2-7; 10 bases align to TRBD1. CDR3 length equals 13 residues. CDR1 and CDR2 from the germline V gene are LGHDT and YNNKEL (reference sequence). The ends lost 4 bases at V and 12 bases at J; junction bases unmatched: 9. The CDR3 sequence is CASSPGPGQGPYF. Here the CDR3 DNA reads TGTGCCAGCAGCCCCGGCCCGGGACAGGGGCCGTACTTC.

The gene calls are TRBV6-5 and TRBJ1-2; weak D call: TRBD1 (6 bases). This CDR3 spans 15 amino acids. Trimming took off 5 bases at V and 1 base at J, with 14 bases between the two ends. Germline-derived CDR1 and CDR2 are MNHEY and SVGAGI. CDR3 coding DNA: TGTGCCAGCAGTCTCCTGCAGGGGCTTAACTATGGCTACACCTTC. Residues: CASSLLQGLNYGYTF.

This clone has only one observation. The chain has TRBV12-3 or TRBV12-4 and TRBJ1-2, with 8 bases aligning to TRBD1. This CDR3 spans 13 amino acids. V was clipped by 1 base and J by 8 bases; unmatched bases: 3. The CDR3 region is CASSLGTGKGYTF. CDR3 bases: TGTGCCAGCAGTTTAGGGACAGGGAAAGGCTACACCTTC.

The chain couples TRBV11-2 to TRBJ2-7, with D perhaps matching TRBD1 (6 bases). Germline V gene sequence: CDR1 SGHAT, CDR2 FQNNGV. The CDR3 runs 14 residues. The V and J ends lost 4 bases and 1 base respectively, with 11 bases between them. The CDR3 spells CASSSYRVSYEQYF. Written as DNA, the CDR3 is TGTGCCAGCAGCTCGTACAGGGTTTCCTACGAGCAGTACTTC.

In its sample, this clone was seen a few times. The chain uses TRBV19 and TRBJ1-2; TRBD1 is a possible D gene (5 bases). This CDR3 has 14 residues. Trimming took off 10 bases at V and 2 bases at J, with 17 bases between the two ends. The germline V gene has CDR1 LNHDA and CDR2 SQIVND (reference sequence). The CDR3 nucleotides are TGTGCCACAGGACTGGGACTGAAAAACTATGGCTACACCTTC. As protein: CATGLGLKNYGYTF. Together with reference TRBV19 and TRBJ1-2, the CDR3 gives the full variable domain: DGGITQSPKYLFRKEGQNVTLSCEQNLNHDAMYWYRQDPGQGLRLIYYSQIVNDFQKGDIAEGYSVSREKKESFPLTVTSAQKNPTAFYLCATGLGLKNYGYTFGSGTRLTVV.

This rearrangement joins TRBV9 to TRBJ1-2, with TRBD1 as a possible D gene (6 bases). V was cut by 3 bases and J by 8 bases, with 11 bases left in between. The length of the CDR3 is 12 residues. The germline CDR1 and CDR2 sequences are SGDLS and YYNGEE. The CDR3 bases are TGTGCCAGCAGCGACTACAGGGACGGCTACACCTTC. Its translation: CASSDYRDGYTF.

The rearrangement uses TRBV20-1 and TRBJ1-6, with TRBD1 as a possible D gene (6 bases). The V and J ends lost 6 bases and 9 bases respectively, with 9 bases between them. Germline-derived CDR1 and CDR2 are DFQATT and SNEGSKA (reference sequence). The CDR3 spans 11 residues. CDR3 amino acids: CSASGVSPLHF. DNA for the CDR3: TGCAGTGCCTCAGGGGTTTCACCCCTCCACTTT.

The sample holds a few counts of this clone. The chain is built from TRBV6-1 and TRBJ1-2; D remains ambiguous. This CDR3 is built from 14 residues. V lost 2 bases, J lost 7 bases, and 14 bases lay in between. Germline-derived CDR1 and CDR2 are MNHNS and SASEGT. CDR3 loop: CASSESQGVGGYTF. DNA of the CDR3: TGTGCCAGCAGTGAATCCCAAGGAGTGGGTGGCTACACCTTC.

This clone showed up just a few times. The chain carries TRBV28 and TRBJ2-7, with 15 bases matching TRBD2. The CDR3 loop spans 17 amino acids. CDR1 is MDHEN, CDR2 SYDVKM, per germline. The V segment lost 8 bases and the J segment 7 bases; nucleotides outside the gene matches: 15. The CDR3 spells CASQGLAGGQGKLEQYF. DNA for the CDR3: TGTGCCAGCCAGGGACTAGCGGGAGGCCAAGGGAAGCTAGAGCAGTACTTC.

This clone came up once. V usage is TRBV10-3 and J usage is TRBJ1-3, with 7 positions matching TRBD1. Germline CDR1 is ENHRY and CDR2 is SYGVKD. Unmatched junction bases numbered 2, after V lost 5 bases and J lost 1 base. The CDR3 is made up of 14 amino acids. CDR3 in DNA: TGTGCCATCAGTTCAGGGGGATCTGGAAACACCATATATTTT. It codes for CAISSGGSGNTIYF.

J is TRBJ1-3 and V is TRBV7-9; the D is unclear. CDR1 is SEHNR, CDR2 FQNEAQ, per germline (reference sequence). The length of the CDR3 is 16 residues. Between the trimmed V and J ends, which lost 3 bases and 0 bases, there was a span of 12 bases. The CDR3 is CASSFGSPSSGNTIYF. The CDR3 DNA reads as TGTGCCAGCAGCTTCGGGAGTCCATCCTCTGGAAACACCATATATTTT.

The chain joins TRBV2 to TRBJ2-5; 9 nucleotides line up with TRBD2. Germline V gives CDR1 SNHLY, CDR2 FYNNEI. The ends lost 3 bases at V and 1 base at J; junction bases unmatched: 9. This CDR3 is 17 amino acids long. The CDR3 loop is CASSEAGGSSVQETQYF. CDR3 nucleotides: TGTGCCAGCAGTGAGGCGGGGGGGTCCTCGGTCCAAGAGACCCAGTACTTC.

CDR3 DNA sequence: TGTGCCAGCAGCTTAGCAAGCGGGAATCAGCCCCAGCATTTT. As protein: CASSLASGNQPQHF. The gene calls are TRBV7-8 and TRBJ1-5; D remains ambiguous. Trimming removed 0 bases at V and 4 bases at J, with 7 bases between. The CDR3 runs to 14 residues. In germline, CDR1 is SGHVS, CDR2 FQNEAQ.